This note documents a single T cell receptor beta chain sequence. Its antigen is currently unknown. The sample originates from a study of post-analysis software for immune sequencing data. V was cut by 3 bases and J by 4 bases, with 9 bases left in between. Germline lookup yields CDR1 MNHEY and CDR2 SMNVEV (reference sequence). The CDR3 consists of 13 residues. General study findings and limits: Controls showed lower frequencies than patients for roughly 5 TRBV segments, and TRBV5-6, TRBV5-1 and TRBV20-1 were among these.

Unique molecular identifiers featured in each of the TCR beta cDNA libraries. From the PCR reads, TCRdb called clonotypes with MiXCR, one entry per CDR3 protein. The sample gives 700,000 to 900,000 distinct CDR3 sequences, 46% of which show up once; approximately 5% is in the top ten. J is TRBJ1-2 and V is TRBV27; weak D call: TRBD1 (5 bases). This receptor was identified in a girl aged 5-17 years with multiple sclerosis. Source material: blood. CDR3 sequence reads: CASSFREGYGYTF. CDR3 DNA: TGTGCCAGCAGTTTCAGGGAGGGCTATGGCTACACCTTC.